Listed here are 4 T cell receptor beta chains from one sample, sequenced in a study of cytomegalovirus exposure and HLA in healthy donors. The PCR employed 60 Vbeta primers together with 13 Jbeta primers. Method: immunoSEQ multiplex PCR; TCRdb's copy keeps in-frame clones and lacks some. Among 80,000 to 90,000 clones listed, more than 65% were seen once. Sequenced sample: PBMCs. The receptors were sampled from a man in his thirties or forties in good health and CMV-seronegative.

This chain links TRBV19 with TRBJ1-5; 7 nucleotides agree with TRBD1. The germline V gene encodes CDR1 LNHDA and CDR2 SQIVND (reference sequence). Unmatched junction bases numbered 9, after V lost 6 bases and J lost 4 bases. CDR3 length equals 15 residues. The CDR3 protein is CASRAGTEKNQPQHF. The CDR3 coding sequence is TGTGCCAGTAGGGCCGGGACAGAAAAGAATCAGCCCCAGCATTTT.

With regard to this clone: The conserved phenylalanine or tryptophan normally closing the CDR3 is absent here, so this likely arose from a read error. The chain uses TRBV2 and TRBJ1-1, with D perhaps matching TRBD1 (5 bases). The CDR3 loop spans 11 amino acids. Between the trimmed V and J ends, which lost 7 bases and 9 bases, there was a span of 12 bases. Germline CDR1 and CDR2: SNHLY and FYNNEI. CDR3 amino acids: CASTLGGKAFL. The CDR3, as DNA: TGTGCCAGCACCCTCGGGGGGAAAGCTTTCCTT.

V is TRBV6-5 and J is TRBJ1-6; no definite D call. Looked up from germline, CDR1 is MNHEY and CDR2 is SVGAGI. This CDR3 has 15 residues. V lost 6 bases, J lost 6 bases, and 15 bases lay in between. As DNA, the CDR3 is TGTGCCAGCAGCCCAAGAGGCAGACCTAATTCACCCCTCCACTTT. It translates to CASSPRGRPNSPLHF.

The chain links TRBV4-3 to TRBJ2-2; TRBD1 aligns across 9 bases. The CDR3 totals 14 residues. The germline V gene encodes CDR1 LGHNA and CDR2 YSLEER. The V segment lost 4 bases and the J segment 7 bases; nucleotides outside the gene matches: 4. CDR3 DNA sequence: TGCGCCAGCAGCCTACAGGGGGCGGACGGGGAGCTGTTTTTT. It translates to CASSLQGADGELFF.